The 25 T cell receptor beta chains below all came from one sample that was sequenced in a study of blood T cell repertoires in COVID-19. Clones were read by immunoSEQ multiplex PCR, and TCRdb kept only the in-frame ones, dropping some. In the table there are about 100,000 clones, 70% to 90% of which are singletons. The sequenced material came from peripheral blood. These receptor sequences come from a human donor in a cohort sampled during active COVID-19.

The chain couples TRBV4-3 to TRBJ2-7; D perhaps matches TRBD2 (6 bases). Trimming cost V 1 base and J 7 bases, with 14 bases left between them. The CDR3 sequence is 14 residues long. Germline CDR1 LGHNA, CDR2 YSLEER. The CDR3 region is CASSQGGLGGEQYF. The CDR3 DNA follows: TGCGCCAGCAGCCAAGGCGGGCTTGGGGGGGAGCAGTACTTC.

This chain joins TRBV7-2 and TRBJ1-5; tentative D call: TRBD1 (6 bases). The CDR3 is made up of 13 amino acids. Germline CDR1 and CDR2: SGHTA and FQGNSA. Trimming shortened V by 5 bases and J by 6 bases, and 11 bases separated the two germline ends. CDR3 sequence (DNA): TGTGCCAGCAGCCTAGGGACACCTCAGCCCCAGCATTTT. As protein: CASSLGTPQPQHF.

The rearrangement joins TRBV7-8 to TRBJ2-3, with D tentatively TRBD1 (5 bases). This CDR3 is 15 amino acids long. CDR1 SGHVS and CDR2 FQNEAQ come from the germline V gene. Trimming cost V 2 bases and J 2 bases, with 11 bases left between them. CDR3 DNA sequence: TGTGCCAGCAGCTTAAGAGACAGATTCACAGATACGCAGTATTTT. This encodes CASSLRDRFTDTQYF.

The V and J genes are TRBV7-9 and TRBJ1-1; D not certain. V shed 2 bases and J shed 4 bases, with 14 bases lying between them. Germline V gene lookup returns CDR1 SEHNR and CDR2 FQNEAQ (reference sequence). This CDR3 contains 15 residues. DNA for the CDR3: TGTGCCAGCAGCTTAAGCCGTTTGGGGAGCACTGAAGCTTTCTTT. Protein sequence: CASSLSRLGSTEAFF.

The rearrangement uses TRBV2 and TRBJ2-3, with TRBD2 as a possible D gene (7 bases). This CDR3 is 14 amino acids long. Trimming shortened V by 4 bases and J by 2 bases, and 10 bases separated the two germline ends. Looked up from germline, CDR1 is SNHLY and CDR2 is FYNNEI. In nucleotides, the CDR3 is TGTGCCAGCAGTGGTGGGGGGGCCACAGATACGCAGTATTTT. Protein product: CASSGGGATDTQYF.

CDR3 in amino acids: CASSSLRGASGTDTQYF. In DNA form, the CDR3 reads TGTGCCAGCAGCTCCCTCCGGGGGGCGTCTGGCACAGATACGCAGTATTTT. This chain joins TRBV7-8 and TRBJ2-3, with D tentatively TRBD2 (7 bases). This CDR3 contains 17 residues. The V gene lost 4 bases and the J gene lost 1 base, with 18 bases spanning the gap. The germline CDR1 and CDR2 sequences are SGHVS and FQNEAQ. Combining the CDR3 with reference TRBV7-8 and TRBJ2-3 gives the whole variable domain GAGVSQSPRYKVAKRGQDVALRCDPISGHVSLFWYQQALGQGPEFLTYFQNEAQLDKSGLPSDRFFAERPEGSVSTLKIQRTQQEDSAVYLCASSSLRGASGTDTQYFGPGTRLTVL.

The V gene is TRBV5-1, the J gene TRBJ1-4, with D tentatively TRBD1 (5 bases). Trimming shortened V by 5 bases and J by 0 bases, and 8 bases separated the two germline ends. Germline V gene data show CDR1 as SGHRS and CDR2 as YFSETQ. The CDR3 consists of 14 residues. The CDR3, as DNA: TGCGCCAGCAGTCAAGGGGCAACTAATGAAAAACTGTTTTTT. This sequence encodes CASSQGATNEKLFF.

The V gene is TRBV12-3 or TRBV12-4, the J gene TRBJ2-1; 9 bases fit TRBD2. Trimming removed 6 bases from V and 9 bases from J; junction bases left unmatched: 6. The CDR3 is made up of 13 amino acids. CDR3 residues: CASRRGGRGEQFF. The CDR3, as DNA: TGTGCCAGCAGGCGGGGGGGCCGTGGTGAGCAGTTCTTC.

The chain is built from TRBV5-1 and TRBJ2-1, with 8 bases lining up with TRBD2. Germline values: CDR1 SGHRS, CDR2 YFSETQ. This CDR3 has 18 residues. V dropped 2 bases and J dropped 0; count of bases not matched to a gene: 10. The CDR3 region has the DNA TGCGCCAGCAGCTTTCGCAGCGGGGGAGGCAGCTCCTACAATGAGCAGTTCTTC. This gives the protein CASSFRSGGGSSYNEQFF.

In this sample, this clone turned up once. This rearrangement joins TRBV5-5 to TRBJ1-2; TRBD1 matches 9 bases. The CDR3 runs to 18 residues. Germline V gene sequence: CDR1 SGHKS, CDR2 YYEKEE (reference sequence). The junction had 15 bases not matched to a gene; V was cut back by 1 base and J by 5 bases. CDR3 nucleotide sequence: TGTGCCAGCAGCTTGACTGCGGTGTCCCGGGACAGGGCATATGGCTACACCTTC. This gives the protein CASSLTAVSRDRAYGYTF. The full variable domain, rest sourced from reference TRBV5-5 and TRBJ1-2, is DAGVTQSPTHLIKTRGQQVTLRCSPISGHKSVSWYQQVLGQGPQFIFQYYEKEERGRGNFPDRFSARQFPNYSSELNVNALLLGDSALYLCASSLTAVSRDRAYGYTFGSGTRLTVV.

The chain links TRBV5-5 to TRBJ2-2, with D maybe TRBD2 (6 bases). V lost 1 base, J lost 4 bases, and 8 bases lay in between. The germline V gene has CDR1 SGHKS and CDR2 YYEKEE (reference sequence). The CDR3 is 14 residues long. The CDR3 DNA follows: TGTGCCAGCAGCTTGACGGGGGTCACCGGGGAGCTGTTTTTT. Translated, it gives CASSLTGVTGELFF.

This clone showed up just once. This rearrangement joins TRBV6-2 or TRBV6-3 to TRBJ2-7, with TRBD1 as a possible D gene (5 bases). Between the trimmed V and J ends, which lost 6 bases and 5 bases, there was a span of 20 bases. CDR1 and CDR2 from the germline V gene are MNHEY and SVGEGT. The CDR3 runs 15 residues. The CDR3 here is CASSFPTKGSHEQYF. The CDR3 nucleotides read TGTGCCAGCAGCTTCCCCACTAAGGGGTCCCACGAGCAGTACTTC.

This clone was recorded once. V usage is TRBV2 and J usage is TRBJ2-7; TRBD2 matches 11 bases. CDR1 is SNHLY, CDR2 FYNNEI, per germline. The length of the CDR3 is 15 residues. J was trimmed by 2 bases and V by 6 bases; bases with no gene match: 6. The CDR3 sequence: CASRLASGRTYEQYF. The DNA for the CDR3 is TGTGCCAGCAGACTCGCTAGCGGGAGGACCTACGAGCAGTACTTC.

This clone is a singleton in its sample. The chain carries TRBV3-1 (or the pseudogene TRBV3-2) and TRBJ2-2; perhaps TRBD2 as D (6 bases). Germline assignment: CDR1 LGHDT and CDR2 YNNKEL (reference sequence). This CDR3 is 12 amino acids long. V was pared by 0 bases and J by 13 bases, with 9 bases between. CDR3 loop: CASSQEKEGLFF. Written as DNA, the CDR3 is TGTGCCAGCAGCCAAGAGAAGGAGGGGCTGTTTTTT.

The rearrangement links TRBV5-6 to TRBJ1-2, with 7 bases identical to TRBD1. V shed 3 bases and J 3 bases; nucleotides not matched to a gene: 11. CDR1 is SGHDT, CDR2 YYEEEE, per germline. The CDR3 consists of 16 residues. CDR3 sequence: CASSSPRQGRDYGYTF. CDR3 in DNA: TGTGCCAGCAGCTCCCCGAGACAGGGTCGGGACTATGGCTACACCTTC.

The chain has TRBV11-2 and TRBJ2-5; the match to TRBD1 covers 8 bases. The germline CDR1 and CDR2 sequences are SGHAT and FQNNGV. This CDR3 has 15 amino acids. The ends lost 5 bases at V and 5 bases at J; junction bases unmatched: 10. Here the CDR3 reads CASSQGQGRGETQYF. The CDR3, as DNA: TGTGCCAGCAGCCAAGGACAGGGCAGGGGGGAGACCCAGTACTTC.

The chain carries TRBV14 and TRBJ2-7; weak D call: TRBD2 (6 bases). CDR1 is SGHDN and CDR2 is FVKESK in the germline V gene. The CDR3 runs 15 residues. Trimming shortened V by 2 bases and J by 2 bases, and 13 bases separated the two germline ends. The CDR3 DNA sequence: TGTGCCAGCAGCCAACCTCCGGGGGTACCCTACGAGCAGTACTTC. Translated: CASSQPPGVPYEQYF.

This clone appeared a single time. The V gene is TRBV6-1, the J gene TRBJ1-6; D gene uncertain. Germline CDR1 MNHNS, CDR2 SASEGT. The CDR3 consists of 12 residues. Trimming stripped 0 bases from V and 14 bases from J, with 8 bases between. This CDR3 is CASSEALFTLHF. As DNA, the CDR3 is TGTGCCAGCAGTGAAGCTCTATTCACCCTCCACTTT.

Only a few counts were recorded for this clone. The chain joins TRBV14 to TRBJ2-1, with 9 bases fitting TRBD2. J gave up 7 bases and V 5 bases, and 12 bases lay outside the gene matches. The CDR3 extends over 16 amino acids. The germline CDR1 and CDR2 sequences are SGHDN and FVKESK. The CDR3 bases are TGTGCCAGCAGCTTCTTTGATTTAGCGGGAGAAAATGAGCAGTTCTTC. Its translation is CASSFFDLAGENEQFF. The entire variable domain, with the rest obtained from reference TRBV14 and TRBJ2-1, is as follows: EAGVTQFPSHSVIEKGQTVTLRCDPISGHDNLYWYRRVMGKEIKFLLHFVKESKQDESGMPNNRFLAERTGGTYSTLKVQPAELEDSGVYFCASSFFDLAGENEQFFGPGTRLTVL.

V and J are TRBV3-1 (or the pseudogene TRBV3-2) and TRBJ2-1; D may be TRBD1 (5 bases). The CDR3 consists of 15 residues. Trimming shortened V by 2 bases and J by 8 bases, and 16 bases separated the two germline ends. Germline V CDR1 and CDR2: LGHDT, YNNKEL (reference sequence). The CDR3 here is CASSQTGAPFYEQFF. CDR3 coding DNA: TGTGCCAGCAGCCAAACAGGCGCCCCCTTCTATGAGCAGTTCTTC.

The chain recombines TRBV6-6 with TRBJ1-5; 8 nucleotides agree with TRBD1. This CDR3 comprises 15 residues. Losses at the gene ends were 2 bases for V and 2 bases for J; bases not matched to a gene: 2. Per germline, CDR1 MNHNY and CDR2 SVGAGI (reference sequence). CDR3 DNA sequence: TGTGCCAGCAGTTACGGACAGGGCGGCAATCAGCCCCAGCATTTT. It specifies CASSYGQGGNQPQHF.

The CDR3 loop is CASKRQAFSGNTIYF. The CDR3 nucleotides read TGTGCCAGTAAGCGACAGGCTTTCTCTGGAAACACCATATATTTT. The chain is built from TRBV19 and TRBJ1-3; the D gene is possibly TRBD1 (6 bases). The CDR3 is 15 amino acids. The ends were cut back, 7 bases at V and 0 bases at J, with 13 bases in the middle. CDR1 LNHDA and CDR2 SQIVND come from the germline V gene (reference sequence).

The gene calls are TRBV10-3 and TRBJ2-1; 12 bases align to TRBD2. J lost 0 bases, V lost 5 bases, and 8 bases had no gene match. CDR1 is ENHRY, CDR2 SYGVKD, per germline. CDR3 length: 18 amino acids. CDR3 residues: CAISIGLAGSSSYNEQFF. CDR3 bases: TGTGCCATCAGTATAGGACTAGCGGGGTCGAGCTCCTACAATGAGCAGTTCTTC.

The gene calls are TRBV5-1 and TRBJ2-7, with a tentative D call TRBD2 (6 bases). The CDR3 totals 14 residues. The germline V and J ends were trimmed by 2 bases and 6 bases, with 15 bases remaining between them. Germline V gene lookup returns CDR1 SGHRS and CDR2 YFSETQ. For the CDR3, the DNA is TGCGCCAGCAGCTTTGGGCGGGGCACGGGCGAGCAGTACTTC. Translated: CASSFGRGTGEQYF.

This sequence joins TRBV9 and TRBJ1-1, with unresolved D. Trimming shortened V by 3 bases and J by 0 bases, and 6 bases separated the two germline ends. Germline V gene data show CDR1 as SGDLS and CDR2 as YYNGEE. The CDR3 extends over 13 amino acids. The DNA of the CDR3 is TGTGCCAGCAGCGCCGGGATGAACACTGAAGCTTTCTTT. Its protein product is CASSAGMNTEAFF.